The 21 T cell receptor beta chains given below trace back to one sample, sequenced in a study of synovial regulatory T cells in juvenile arthritis. Here immunoSEQ multiplex PCR was the method, and the copy in TCRdb shows in-frame clones only, minus some. The sample's table shows 8,000 to 10,000 clones. The source material was Treg cells from blood. As to subset: remaining (HLA-DR-negative) circulating blood Treg cells. The receptors shown here come from a donor between 2 and 35 years old with juvenile idiopathic arthritis.

The rearrangement links TRBV4-1 to TRBJ1-1. Germline values: CDR1 MGHRA, CDR2 YSYEKL. This CDR3 contains 15 residues. No DNA is listed. This CDR3 is CASSHPTTANTEAFF.

V usage is TRBV4-3 and J usage is TRBJ2-7; TCRdb designates TRBD2, a call that cannot be tested without DNA. Germline-derived CDR1 and CDR2 are LGHNA and YSLEER. This CDR3 has 17 residues. The coding DNA is unavailable. This CDR3 is CASSQDLDRGIPYEQYF.

The CDR3: CASGEGRPGNTIYF. This chain links TRBV5-1 with TRBJ1-3. Germline assignment: CDR1 SGHRS and CDR2 YFSETQ. The CDR3 runs 14 residues. The record lacks a DNA sequence.

The gene calls are TRBV7-3 and TRBJ1-4; lacking DNA, the TRBD1 call made by TCRdb goes unchecked. This CDR3 has 13 amino acids. The entry carries no DNA sequence. Germline-derived CDR1 and CDR2 are SGHTA and FQGTGA. Here the CDR3 reads CASSLTAGDTLFF.

The V call is TRBV7-6, the J call TRBJ1-1; the TRBD1 assignment by TCRdb is unverifiable without DNA. This CDR3 has 14 amino acids. No DNA has been recorded. The V gene's germline CDR1 is SGHVS and CDR2 FNYEAQ. CDR3 protein: CASSLQGMNTEAFF. Variable domain in full (rest from reference TRBV7-6 and TRBJ1-1): GAGVSQSPRYKVTKRGQDVALRCDPISGHVSLYWYRQALGQGPEFLTYFNYEAQQDKSGLPNDRFSAERPEGSISTLTIQRTEQRDSAMYRCASSLQGMNTEAFFGQGTRLTVV.

The CDR3 here is CASSFDWSSYEQYF. This rearrangement joins TRBV6-5 to TRBJ2-7; checking the TCRdb D call of TRBD2 is not possible without DNA. This CDR3 is built from 14 residues. Only the protein is available. The germline V gene has CDR1 MNHEY and CDR2 SVGAGI.

The rearrangement uses TRBV19 and TRBJ1-1. Germline V CDR1 and CDR2: LNHDA, SQIVND (reference sequence). The CDR3 runs 12 residues. No DNA sequence is on record. The CDR3: CASRKNDFLAFF.

V usage is TRBV19 and J usage is TRBJ2-3; with no DNA, the TCRdb D assignment of TRBD1 cannot be verified. This CDR3 contains 18 residues. The DNA is not on file. CDR1 and CDR2 from the germline V gene are LNHDA and SQIVND (reference sequence). The CDR3 region is CASSIVRKDRGLTDTQYF.

The chain joins TRBV28 to TRBJ2-7. In germline, CDR1 is MDHEN, CDR2 SYDVKM. The CDR3 is made up of 12 amino acids. The DNA is not on file. The CDR3 loop is CASGELRYEQYF.

This sequence joins TRBV10-3 and TRBJ2-1; no DNA is available, so the TRBD2 call from TCRdb remains unchecked. CDR1 is ENHRY, CDR2 SYGVKD, per germline. The CDR3 is made up of 13 amino acids. No DNA sequence is on record. CDR3 sequence: CAISGRGGDEQFF.

The V call is TRBV6-6, the J call TRBJ2-3. Germline assignment: CDR1 MNHNY and CDR2 SVGAGI (reference sequence). CDR3 length: 15 amino acids. DNA for this receptor is not on file. The CDR3 is CASSPVGSPADTQYF.

The rearrangement links TRBV16 to TRBJ2-7. The CDR3 sequence is 13 residues long. No DNA accompanies this entry. Germline CDR1 and CDR2: KGHSY and FQNENV. CDR3 residues: CASSQYRIYEQYF. Using reference TRBV16 and TRBJ2-7 for the parts outside the CDR3, the full variable domain is GEEVAQTPKHLVRGEGQKAKLYCAPIKGHSYVFWYQQVLKNEFKFLISFQNENVFDETGMPKERFSAKCLPNSPCSLEIQATKLEDSAVYFCASSQYRIYEQYFGPGTRLTVT.

This sequence joins TRBV5-4 and TRBJ1-4; as DNA is missing, the TRBD1 call by TCRdb cannot be tested. CDR3 size: 14 residues. No DNA has been recorded. The germline V gene encodes CDR1 SGHNT and CDR2 YYREEE (reference sequence). This chain's CDR3 is CASSLDRVDEKLFF.

CDR3 residues: CASSHDRVPEAFF. The rearrangement joins TRBV5-1 to TRBJ1-1; the TRBD1 assignment by TCRdb is unverifiable without DNA. Germline V CDR1 and CDR2: SGHRS, YFSETQ. The CDR3 is made up of 13 amino acids. The protein alone is recorded here.

The chain combines TRBV29-1 with TRBJ1-1; TCRdb names TRBD1, which stays unverified in the absence of DNA. CDR1 SQVTM and CDR2 ANQGSEA come from the germline V gene. The CDR3 extends over 12 amino acids. DNA is not on record. CDR3 sequence: CSGTRGRLEAFF.

CDR3 amino acids: CASSSRGGAGEKLFF. V gene TRBV4-3 combines with J gene TRBJ1-4. This CDR3 contains 15 residues. No DNA sequence was recorded. The V gene's germline CDR1 is LGHNA and CDR2 YSLEER.

The chain uses TRBV6-5 and TRBJ2-7; TCRdb gives TRBD1 as the D gene, but with no DNA this cannot be confirmed. The germline V gene encodes CDR1 MNHEY and CDR2 SVGAGI. The length of the CDR3 is 14 residues. DNA is not on record. CDR3 in amino acids: CASGTRDRAYEQYF.

The chain recombines TRBV28 with TRBJ2-3; checking the TCRdb D call of TRBD2 is not possible without DNA. This CDR3 has 16 amino acids. No nucleotide data were recorded. Germline V lookup: CDR1 MDHEN, CDR2 SYDVKM. CDR3 loop: CASTHPSGRSADTQYF.

This sequence joins TRBV7-9 and TRBJ1-4. CDR1 and CDR2 (germline): SEHNR, FQNEAQ (reference sequence). The CDR3 covers 16 residues. DNA was not recorded. The CDR3 reads CASSLDRRATNEKLFF.

V usage is TRBV30 and J usage is TRBJ2-7; the TRBD1 assignment by TCRdb is unverifiable without DNA. This CDR3 contains 20 residues. The nucleotide record is missing. The V gene's germline CDR1 is GTSNPN and CDR2 SVGIG (reference sequence). The CDR3 loop reads CAGKNKLQGKPAPGSYEQYF.

The chain couples TRBV18 to TRBJ1-6. The CDR3 contains 15 residues. DNA for this receptor is not on file. The germline V gene has CDR1 KGHSH and CDR2 LQKENI. This chain's CDR3 is CASSMTADHNSPLHF. Looking up the rest from reference TRBV18 and TRBJ1-6 gives the full variable domain: NAGVMQNPRHLVRRRGQEARLRCSPMKGHSHVYWYRQLPEEGLKFMVYLQKENIIDESGMPKERFSAEFPKEGPSILRIQQVVRGDSAAYFCASSMTADHNSPLHFGNGTRLTVT.